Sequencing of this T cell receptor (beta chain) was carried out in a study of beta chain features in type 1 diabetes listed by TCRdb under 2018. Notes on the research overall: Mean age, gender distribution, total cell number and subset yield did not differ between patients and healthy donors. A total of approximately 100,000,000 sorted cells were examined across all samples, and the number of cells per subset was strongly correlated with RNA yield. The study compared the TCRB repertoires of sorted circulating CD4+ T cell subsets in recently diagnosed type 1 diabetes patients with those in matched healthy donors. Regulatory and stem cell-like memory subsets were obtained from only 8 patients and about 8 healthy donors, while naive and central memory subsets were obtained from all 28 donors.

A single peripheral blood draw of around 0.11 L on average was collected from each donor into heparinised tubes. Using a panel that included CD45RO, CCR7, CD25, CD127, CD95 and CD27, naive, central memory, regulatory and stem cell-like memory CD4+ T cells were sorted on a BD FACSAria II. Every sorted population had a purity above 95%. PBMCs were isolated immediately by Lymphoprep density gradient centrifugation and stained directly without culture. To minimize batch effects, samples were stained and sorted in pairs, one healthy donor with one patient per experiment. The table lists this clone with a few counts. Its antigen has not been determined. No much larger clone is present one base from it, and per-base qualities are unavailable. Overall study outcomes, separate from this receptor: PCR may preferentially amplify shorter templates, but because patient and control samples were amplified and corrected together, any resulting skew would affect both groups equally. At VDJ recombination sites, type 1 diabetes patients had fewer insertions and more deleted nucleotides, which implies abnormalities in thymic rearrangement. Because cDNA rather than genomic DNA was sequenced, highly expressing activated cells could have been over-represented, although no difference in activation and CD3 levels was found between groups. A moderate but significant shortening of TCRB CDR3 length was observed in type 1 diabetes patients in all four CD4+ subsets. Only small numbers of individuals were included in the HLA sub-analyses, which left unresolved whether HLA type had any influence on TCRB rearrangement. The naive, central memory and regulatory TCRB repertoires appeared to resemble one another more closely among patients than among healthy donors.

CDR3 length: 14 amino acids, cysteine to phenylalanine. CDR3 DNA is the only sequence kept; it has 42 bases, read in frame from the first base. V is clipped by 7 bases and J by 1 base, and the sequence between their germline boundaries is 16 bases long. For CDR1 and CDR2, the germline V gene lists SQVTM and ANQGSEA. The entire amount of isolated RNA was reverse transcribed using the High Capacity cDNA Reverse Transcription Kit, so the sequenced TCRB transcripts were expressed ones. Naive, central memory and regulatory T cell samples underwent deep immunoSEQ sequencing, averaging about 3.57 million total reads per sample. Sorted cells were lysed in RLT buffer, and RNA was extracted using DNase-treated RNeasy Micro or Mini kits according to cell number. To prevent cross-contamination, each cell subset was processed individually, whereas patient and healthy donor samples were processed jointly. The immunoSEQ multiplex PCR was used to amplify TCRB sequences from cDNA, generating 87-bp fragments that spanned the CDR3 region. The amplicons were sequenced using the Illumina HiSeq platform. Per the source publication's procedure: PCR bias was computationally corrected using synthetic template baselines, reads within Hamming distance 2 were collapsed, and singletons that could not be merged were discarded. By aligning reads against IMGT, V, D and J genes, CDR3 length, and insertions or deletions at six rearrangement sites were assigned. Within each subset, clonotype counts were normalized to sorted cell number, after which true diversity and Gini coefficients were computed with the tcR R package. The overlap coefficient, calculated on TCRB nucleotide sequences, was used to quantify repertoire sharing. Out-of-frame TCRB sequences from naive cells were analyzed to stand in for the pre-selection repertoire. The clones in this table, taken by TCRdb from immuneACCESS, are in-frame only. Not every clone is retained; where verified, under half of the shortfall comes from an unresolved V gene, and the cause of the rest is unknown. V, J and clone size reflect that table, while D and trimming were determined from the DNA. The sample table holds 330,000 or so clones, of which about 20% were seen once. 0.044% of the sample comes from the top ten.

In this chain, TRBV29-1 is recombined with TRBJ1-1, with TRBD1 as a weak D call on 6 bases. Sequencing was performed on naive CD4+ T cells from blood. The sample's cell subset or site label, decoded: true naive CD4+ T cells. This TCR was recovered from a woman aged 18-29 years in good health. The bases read TGCAGCGCGTCCAGGGGAATAGGGAACACTGAAGCTTTCTTT. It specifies CSASRGIGNTEAFF. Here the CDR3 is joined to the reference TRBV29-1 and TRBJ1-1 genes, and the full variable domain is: SAVISQKPSRDICQRGTSLTIQCQVDSQVTMMFWYRQQPGQSLTLIATANQGSEATYESGFVIDKFPISRPNLTFSTLTVSNMSPEDSSIYLCSASRGIGNTEAFFGQGTRLTVV.